This TCR beta chain comes out of a study of PD-1 blockade in classical Hodgkin lymphoma. Study results and limitations: Significant TCR diversity gains by C4D1 occurred in CD4+ but not CD8+ cells. Healthy donors reportedly exceeded newly diagnosed patients in baseline TCR diversity. Newly diagnosed patients and complete responders had comparable diversity at baseline.

The repertoire was sequenced with immunoSEQ multiplex PCR; TCRdb's copy has only in-frame clones and lacks some. The sample has tens of thousands of clones; around 90% are singletons. As to time point: cycle 4 day 1 (C4D1), after five to seven weeks of nivolumab. Autologous stem cell transplantation was followed by relapse in every patient, and brentuximab vedotin exposure varied. Best responses fell into complete response, partial response or progressive disease. Germline V gene lookup returns CDR1 SGHTA and CDR2 FQGTGA. CDR3 length equals 14 residues. J was trimmed by 2 bases and V by 4 bases; bases with no gene match: 3. Of note for this clone: Its antigen is currently unknown.

The clonotype was recovered from a human donor with classical Hodgkin lymphoma. This sequence joins TRBV7-3 and TRBJ2-7; 9 nucleotides align to TRBD1. The input for sequencing was peripheral blood mononuclear cells (PBMCs), taken before the fourth cycle of nivolumab. CDR3 nucleotides: TGTGCCAGCAGCTCGACAGGGGGGACCTACGAGCAGTACTTC. It specifies CASSSTGGTYEQYF.